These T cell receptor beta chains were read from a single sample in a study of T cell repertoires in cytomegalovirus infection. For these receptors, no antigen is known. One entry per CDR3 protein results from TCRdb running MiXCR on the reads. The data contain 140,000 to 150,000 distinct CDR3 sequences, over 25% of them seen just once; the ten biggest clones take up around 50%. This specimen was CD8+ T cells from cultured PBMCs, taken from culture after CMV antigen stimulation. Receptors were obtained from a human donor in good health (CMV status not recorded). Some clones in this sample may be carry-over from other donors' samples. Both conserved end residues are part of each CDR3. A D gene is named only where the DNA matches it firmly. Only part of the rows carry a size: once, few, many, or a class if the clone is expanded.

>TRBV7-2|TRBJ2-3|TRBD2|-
TGTGCCACCACTTGCGGGGGATCGGGCAGAGATACGCAGTATTTT
CATTCGGSGRDTQYF
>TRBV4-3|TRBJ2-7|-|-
TGCGCCAGCAGCCAAGTTAAGAGCCTCTCCTACGAGCAGTACTTC
CASSQVKSLSYEQYF
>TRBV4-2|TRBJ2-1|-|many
TGTGCCAGCAGCCCGCGTTCGGGACGGATTTACAATGAGCAGTTCTTC
CASSPRSGRIYNEQFF
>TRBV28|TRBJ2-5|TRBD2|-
TGTGCCAGCAGCTCAGATATTAATAGCGGGGGGTTAGAGACCCAGTACTTC
CASSSDINSGGLETQYF
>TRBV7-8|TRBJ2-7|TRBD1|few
TGTGCCAGCAGCTTAATACCTACAGGGGAGCGCGAGCAGTACTTC
CASSLIPTGEREQYF
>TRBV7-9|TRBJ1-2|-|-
TGTGCCAGCAGCTTAGAGTCGGCGGAAGGCTACACCTTC
CASSLESAEGYTF
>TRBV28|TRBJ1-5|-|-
TGTGCCAGCAGTTTGTCTGGACAAGCGGCCCAGCATTTT
CASSLSGQAAQHF
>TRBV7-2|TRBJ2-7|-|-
TGTGCCAGCAGCTTACCCGGGGGACTGGGGTCCTACGAGCAGTACTTC
CASSLPGGLGSYEQYF
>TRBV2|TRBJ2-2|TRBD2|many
TGTGCCAGCAGTAGGGGAGGGACCAGCACCGGGGAGCTGTTTTTT
CASSRGGTSTGELFF
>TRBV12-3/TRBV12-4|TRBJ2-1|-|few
TGTGCCAGCAGTTTCCAGGGATACAATGAGCAGTTCTTC
CASSFQGYNEQFF
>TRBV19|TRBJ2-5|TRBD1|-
TGTGCCAGTAGTGTCGGGACAGGGGTAGGAGAGACCCAGTACTTC
CASSVGTGVGETQYF
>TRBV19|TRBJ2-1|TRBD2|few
TGTGCCAGTACAATCCGCGGCGGGGGATACAATGAGCAGTTCTTC
CASTIRGGGYNEQFF
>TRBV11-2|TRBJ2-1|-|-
TGTGCCAGCAGCTTGGGGGGAACCAATTTCGGTGAGCAGTTCTTC
CASSLGGTNFGEQFF